These 22 T cell receptor beta chains came from one sample sequenced in a study of OX40 agonist ivuxolimab in advanced cancers. Measured with immunoSEQ multiplex PCR; TCRdb has only the in-frame clones, and not every one. The data hold 60,000 or so clones, with about 91% observed a single time. The starting material was CD4+ or CD8+ T cells sorted from blood, obtained in a trial of the OX40 agonist ivuxolimab. The source is an adult with an advanced solid tumor such as melanoma, head and neck, liver or kidney cancer.

V and J are TRBV6-6 and TRBJ2-1; 8 bases line up with TRBD2. CDR3 length: 14 amino acids. J gave up 8 bases and V 2 bases, and 5 bases lay outside the gene matches. Germline V lookup: CDR1 MNHNY, CDR2 SVGAGI (reference sequence). The CDR3 coding sequence is TGTGCCAGCAGTTACCCGGGACTAGGGGATGAGCAGTTCTTC. Translated, it gives CASSYPGLGDEQFF.

The sample holds a few counts of this clone. The chain's CDR3 is CASSHRDRVREGYTF. The CDR3 coding sequence is TGCGCCAGCAGCCACCGGGACAGGGTAAGGGAGGGCTACACCTTC. The chain links TRBV4-1 to TRBJ1-2; 9 bases line up with TRBD1. Losses at the gene ends were 3 bases for V and 8 bases for J; bases not matched to a gene: 10. The CDR3 covers 15 residues. Germline lookup yields CDR1 MGHRA and CDR2 YSYEKL.

This rearrangement joins TRBV4-3 to TRBJ1-2; D remains unclear. Germline V gene sequence: CDR1 LGHNA, CDR2 YSLEER. This CDR3 is built from 15 residues. V was pared by 0 bases and J by 9 bases, with 17 bases between. CDR3 sequence: CASSQDKLPGFRYTF. CDR3 bases: TGCGCCAGCAGCCAAGACAAGCTTCCGGGGTTTCGCTACACCTTC.

The chain combines TRBV7-6 with TRBJ1-5; D unresolved. Germline V gene lookup returns CDR1 SGHVS and CDR2 FNYEAQ. The length of the CDR3 is 17 residues. Trimming shortened V by 5 bases and J by 0 bases, and 17 bases separated the two germline ends. CDR3 DNA: TGTGCCAGCAGCGAGACACCGAACACCTATAGCAATCAGCCCCAGCATTTT. It encodes CASSETPNTYSNQPQHF.

This clone was seen only once. The chain is built from TRBV4-1 and TRBJ1-2, with D hard to call. The CDR3 sequence is 14 residues long. Between the trimmed V and J ends, which lost 4 bases and 4 bases, there was a span of 13 bases. CDR1 is MGHRA, CDR2 YSYEKL, per germline. The CDR3 is CASSPSPAVYGYTF. The CDR3 region has the DNA TGCGCCAGCAGCCCGTCCCCCGCAGTCTATGGCTACACCTTC.

The rearrangement joins TRBV7-9 to TRBJ2-7; weak D call: TRBD2 (5 bases). Trimming removed 1 base at V and 3 bases at J, with 10 bases between. Germline V gene lookup returns CDR1 SEHNR and CDR2 FQNEAQ (reference sequence). This CDR3 is built from 14 residues. CDR3 residues: CASSLVGEGYEQYF. DNA for the CDR3: TGTGCCAGCAGCTTAGTTGGAGAGGGCTACGAGCAGTACTTC.

The CDR3 here is CASSPRDPSGGASTDTQYF. The CDR3 region has the DNA TGTGCCAGCAGCCCAAGAGACCCGAGCGGGGGGGCCTCCACAGATACGCAGTATTTT. The rearrangement links TRBV11-2 to TRBJ2-3; 10 positions agree with TRBD2. With 5 bases clipped from V and 2 bases from J, the junction kept 16 bases outside the gene matches. CDR1 and CDR2 from the germline V gene are SGHAT and FQNNGV. This CDR3 is 19 amino acids long.

This clone was detected once. CDR3 DNA: TGCGCCAGCAGCCACGGACTGGGGGCCTACAATGAGCAGTTCTTC. Translation: CASSHGLGAYNEQFF. This chain links TRBV4-1 with TRBJ2-1; TRBD1 or TRBD2 may be the D gene (5 bases each). There are 15 residues in the CDR3. From germline, CDR1 is MGHRA and CDR2 YSYEKL. The V end lost 3 bases, the J end lost 2 bases, and 11 bases lay between the germline ends.

The J gene is TRBJ2-7, the V gene TRBV4-2; the D gene is possibly TRBD2 (6 bases). Between the trimmed V and J ends, which lost 0 bases and 0 bases, there was a span of 12 bases. Germline assignment: CDR1 LGHNA and CDR2 YNFKEQ. This CDR3 has 16 amino acids. CDR3 nucleotides: TGTGCCAGCAGCCAAGATTACCCGACTAGCTCCTACGAGCAGTACTTC. This sequence encodes CASSQDYPTSSYEQYF.

The rearrangement joins TRBV9 to TRBJ2-5; 10 bases fit TRBD2. The CDR3 loop spans 19 amino acids. Germline V CDR1 and CDR2: SGDLS, YYNGEE. J gave up 0 bases and V 2 bases, and 13 bases lay outside the gene matches. The CDR3 here is CASSVPTLGTSEYQETQYF. As DNA, the CDR3 is TGTGCCAGCAGCGTTCCCACGTTGGGGACTAGCGAATACCAAGAGACCCAGTACTTC.

The chain uses TRBV19 and TRBJ2-2, with TRBD1 as a possible D gene (5 bases). The CDR3 contains 16 residues. Trimming shortened V by 3 bases and J by 8 bases, and 19 bases separated the two germline ends. The germline gives CDR1 LNHDA, CDR2 SQIVND (reference sequence). CDR3 in amino acids: CASSIPSTAPSGELFF. The DNA of the CDR3 is TGTGCCAGTAGTATTCCGTCGACAGCACCTTCGGGGGAGCTGTTTTTT.

The rearrangement uses TRBV12-2 and TRBJ2-2; no check of the table's D call, TRBD1, against the DNA was made. TRBV12-2 is deemed a pseudogene. This CDR3 has 16 residues. The CDR3 loop reads CASRFSGHQNTGELFF. The DNA for the CDR3 is TGTGCAAGTCGCTTTTCGGGACACCAGAACACCGGGGAGCTGTTTTTT.

The chain employs TRBV10-1 and TRBJ2-1; no clear D. This CDR3 has 12 residues. The V and J ends lost 2 bases and 2 bases respectively, with 1 base between them. The V gene's germline CDR1 is WNHNN and CDR2 SYGVQD (reference sequence). The CDR3 loop reads CASSETYNEQFF. The CDR3 coding sequence is TGCGCCAGCAGTGAGACCTACAATGAGCAGTTCTTC.

The J gene is TRBJ1-1, the V gene TRBV6-5; D not certain. V was cut by 0 bases and J by 2 bases, with 10 bases left in between. The CDR3 is made up of 15 amino acids. Per the germline V gene, CDR1 is MNHEY and CDR2 is SVGAGI. DNA for the CDR3: TGTGCCAGCAGTTACTCGGAACAGTTAAACACTGAAGCTTTCTTT. This translates into CASSYSEQLNTEAFF.

This clone was seen a handful of times. The chain joins TRBV7-2 to TRBJ1-5; D is uncertain. This CDR3 has 15 amino acids. Trimming pared 5 bases from V and 4 bases from J, leaving 15 bases between. The V gene's germline CDR1 is SGHTA and CDR2 FQGNSA. The CDR3 nucleotides are TGTGCCAGCAGCCCCACATATTGGGGTAATCAGCCCCAGCATTTT. Its translation: CASSPTYWGNQPQHF.

This clone appeared a single time. One end of the junction does not line up with germline, which may come from a read error. V gene TRBV9 combines with J gene TRBJ2-3; 11 bases align to TRBD2. The CDR3 is 14 amino acids. CDR1 and CDR2 from the germline V gene are SGDLS and YYNGEE. The CDR3 DNA is TGTGCCAGCAACGTAGCGGGGGGGCCGGATACGCAGTATTTT. This sequence encodes CASNVAGGPDTQYF.

The chain is built from TRBV15 and TRBJ1-4; D gene unclear. The V gene's germline CDR1 is LNHNV and CDR2 YYDKDF (reference sequence). The CDR3 is made up of 16 amino acids. V gave up 0 bases and J gave up 3 bases, with 11 bases separating them. CDR3 nucleotides: TGTGCCACCAGCAGAGATCTCTGGGTGCCTAATGAAAAACTGTTTTTT. As protein: CATSRDLWVPNEKLFF.

This chain joins TRBV5-4 and TRBJ2-1; D unclear. V shed 4 bases and J shed 0 bases, with 5 bases lying between them. The CDR3 is 13 amino acids. Looked up from germline, CDR1 is SGHNT and CDR2 is YYREEE (reference sequence). CDR3 loop: CASSPSSYNEQFF. The CDR3 coding sequence is TGTGCCAGCAGCCCTAGCTCCTACAATGAGCAGTTCTTC. The full variable domain, rest sourced from reference TRBV5-4 and TRBJ2-1, is ETGVTQSPTHLIKTRGQQVTLRCSSQSGHNTVSWYQQALGQGPQFIFQYYREEENGRGNFPPRFSGLQFPNYSSELNVNALELDDSALYLCASSPSSYNEQFFGPGTRLTVL.

This clone appeared once. The chain has TRBV9 and TRBJ2-3; the D is unclear. Germline values: CDR1 SGDLS, CDR2 YYNGEE. Trimming stripped 4 bases from V and 1 base from J, with 10 bases between. The CDR3 covers 14 residues. CDR3 in amino acids: CASSPSGGTDTQYF. The CDR3 nucleotides read TGTGCCAGCAGCCCTAGTGGAGGCACAGATACGCAGTATTTT.

V and J are TRBV29-1 and TRBJ1-2; 7 positions agree with TRBD1. The CDR3 contains 13 residues. Germline-derived CDR1 and CDR2 are SQVTM and ANQGSEA. V was pared by 1 base and J by 5 bases, with 4 bases of the junction left unmatched. CDR3 sequence (DNA): TGCAGCGTTGAAGGGGCAGGGGGGTATGGCTACACCTTC. Translation: CSVEGAGGYGYTF.

The J gene is TRBJ2-6, the V gene TRBV4-3; TRBD2 is a possible D gene (5 bases). This CDR3 has 17 residues. Between the trimmed V and J ends, which lost 1 base and 0 bases, there was a span of 10 bases. The germline gives CDR1 LGHNA, CDR2 YSLEER. In nucleotides, the CDR3 is TGCGCCAGCAGCCAAGGAGGGTCCCACTCTGGGGCCAACGTCCTGACTTTC. Translated: CASSQGGSHSGANVLTF.

This clone was seen a handful of times. The V call is TRBV5-6, the J call TRBJ1-5; D remains ambiguous. V shed 5 bases and J shed 4 bases, with 7 bases lying between them. Germline lookup yields CDR1 SGHDT and CDR2 YYEEEE. This CDR3 contains 12 residues. The CDR3 is CASSSGNQPQHF. DNA for the CDR3: TGTGCCAGCAGTTCCGGGAATCAGCCCCAGCATTTT.